This section outlines one T cell receptor (beta chain) sequence together with its context. The data belong to a study of T cells expressing NK-cell markers. TCRdb reprocessed the 5' RACE reads, keeping one entry per CDR3 protein, no DNA. The sample table sets out about 400,000 distinct CDR3 sequences. The CDR3 extends over 16 amino acids. Germline CDR1 and CDR2: WSHSY and SAAADI. This sequence joins TRBV10-2 and TRBJ2-4; TCRdb proposes TRBD2, but this gene call is untestable without DNA. Sequenced: blood T cells: a sorted CD56 or NKG2C T cell subset, CD4+ or CD8+ T cells, or bulk PBMC T cells (not recorded which). The source is a woman aged 45-59 years in good health. CDR3: CASSEFGGLAKNIQYF.